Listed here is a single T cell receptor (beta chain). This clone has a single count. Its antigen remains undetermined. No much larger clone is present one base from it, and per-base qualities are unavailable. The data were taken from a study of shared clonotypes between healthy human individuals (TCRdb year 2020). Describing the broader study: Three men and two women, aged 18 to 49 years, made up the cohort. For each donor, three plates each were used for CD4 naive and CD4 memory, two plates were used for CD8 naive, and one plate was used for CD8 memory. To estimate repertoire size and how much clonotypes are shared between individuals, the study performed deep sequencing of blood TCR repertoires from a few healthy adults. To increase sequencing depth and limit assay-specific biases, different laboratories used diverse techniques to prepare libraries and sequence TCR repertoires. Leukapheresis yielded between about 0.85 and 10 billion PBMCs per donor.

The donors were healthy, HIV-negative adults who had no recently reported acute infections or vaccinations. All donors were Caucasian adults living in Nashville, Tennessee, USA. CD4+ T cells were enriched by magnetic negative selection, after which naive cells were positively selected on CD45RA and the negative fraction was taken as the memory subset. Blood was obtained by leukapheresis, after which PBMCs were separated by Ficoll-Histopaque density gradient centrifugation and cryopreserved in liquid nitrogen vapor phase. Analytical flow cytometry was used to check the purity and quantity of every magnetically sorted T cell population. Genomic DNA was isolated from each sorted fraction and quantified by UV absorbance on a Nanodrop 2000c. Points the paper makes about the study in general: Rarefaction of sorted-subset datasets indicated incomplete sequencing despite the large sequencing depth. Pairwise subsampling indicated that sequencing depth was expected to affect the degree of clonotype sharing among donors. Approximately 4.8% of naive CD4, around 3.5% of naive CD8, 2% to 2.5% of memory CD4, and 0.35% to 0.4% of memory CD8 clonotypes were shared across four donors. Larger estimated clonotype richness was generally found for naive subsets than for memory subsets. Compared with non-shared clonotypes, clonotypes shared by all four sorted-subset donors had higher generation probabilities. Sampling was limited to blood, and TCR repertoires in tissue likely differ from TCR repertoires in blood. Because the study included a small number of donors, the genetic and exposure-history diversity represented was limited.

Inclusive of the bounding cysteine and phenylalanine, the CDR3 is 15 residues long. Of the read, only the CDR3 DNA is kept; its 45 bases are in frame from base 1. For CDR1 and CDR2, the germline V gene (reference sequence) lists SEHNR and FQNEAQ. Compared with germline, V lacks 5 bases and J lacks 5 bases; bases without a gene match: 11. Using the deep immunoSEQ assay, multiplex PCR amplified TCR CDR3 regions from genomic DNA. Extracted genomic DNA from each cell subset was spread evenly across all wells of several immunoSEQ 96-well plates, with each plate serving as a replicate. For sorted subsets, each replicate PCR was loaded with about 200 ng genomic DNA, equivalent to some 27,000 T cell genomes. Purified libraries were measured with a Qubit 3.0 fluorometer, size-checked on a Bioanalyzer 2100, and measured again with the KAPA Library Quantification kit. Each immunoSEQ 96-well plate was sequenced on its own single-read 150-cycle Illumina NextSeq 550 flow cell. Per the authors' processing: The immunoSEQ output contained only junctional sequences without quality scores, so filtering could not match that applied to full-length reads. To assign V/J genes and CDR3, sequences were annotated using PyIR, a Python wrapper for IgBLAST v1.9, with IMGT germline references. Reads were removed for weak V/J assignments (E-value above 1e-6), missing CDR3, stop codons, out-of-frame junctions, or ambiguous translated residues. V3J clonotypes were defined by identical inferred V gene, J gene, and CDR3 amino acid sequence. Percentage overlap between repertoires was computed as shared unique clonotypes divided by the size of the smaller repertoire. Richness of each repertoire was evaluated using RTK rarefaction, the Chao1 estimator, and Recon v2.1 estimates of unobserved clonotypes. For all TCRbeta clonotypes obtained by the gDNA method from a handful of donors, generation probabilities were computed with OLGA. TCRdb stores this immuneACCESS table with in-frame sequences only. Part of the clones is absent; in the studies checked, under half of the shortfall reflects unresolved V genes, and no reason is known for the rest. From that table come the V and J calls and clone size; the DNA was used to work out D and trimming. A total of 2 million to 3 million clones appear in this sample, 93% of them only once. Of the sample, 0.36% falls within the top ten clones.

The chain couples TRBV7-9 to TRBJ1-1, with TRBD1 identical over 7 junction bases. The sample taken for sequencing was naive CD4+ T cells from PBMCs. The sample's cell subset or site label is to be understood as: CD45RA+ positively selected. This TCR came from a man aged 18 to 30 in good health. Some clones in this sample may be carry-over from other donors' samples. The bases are TGTGCCAGCAGCCCCCTGACAGGGAGGGGGACTGAAGCTTTCTTT. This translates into CASSPLTGRGTEAFF.